A single sample gave rise to the 28 T cell receptor beta chains below, sequenced in a study of T cell responses to AZD1222 COVID-19 vaccine. Profiled with immunoSEQ multiplex PCR; TCRdb holds only in-frame clones, not every one. The table includes 98,000 or so clones, approximately 84% detected once. The material sequenced was peripheral blood, taken 28 days after the second AZD1222 dose. Receptors were obtained from an adult who received the AZD1222 COVID-19 vaccine.

The genes are TRBV5-6 and TRBJ2-2; 7 nucleotides agree with TRBD1. The CDR3 extends over 18 amino acids. The V segment lost 6 bases and the J segment 5 bases; nucleotides outside the gene matches: 19. The germline CDR1 and CDR2 sequences are SGHDT and YYEEEE. The CDR3 reads CASNSAPSATGFTGELFF. Here the CDR3 DNA reads TGTGCCAGCAACTCAGCTCCATCCGCGACAGGGTTTACCGGGGAGCTGTTTTTT.

The chain recombines TRBV5-1 with TRBJ2-1; D perhaps matches TRBD1 (6 bases). Germline V gene sequence: CDR1 SGHRS, CDR2 YFSETQ. The V and J ends lost 0 bases and 0 bases respectively, with 7 bases between them. The CDR3 is made up of 15 amino acids. CDR3 DNA: TGCGCCAGCAGCTTGGAAGGGGGCTCCTACAATGAGCAGTTCTTC. Translated: CASSLEGGSYNEQFF. Looking up the rest from reference TRBV5-1 and TRBJ2-1 gives the full variable domain: KAGVTQTPRYLIKTRGQQVTLSCSPISGHRSVSWYQQTPGQGLQFLFEYFSETQRNKGNFPGRFSGRQFSNSRSEMNVSTLELGDSALYLCASSLEGGSYNEQFFGPGTRLTVL.

DNA of the CDR3: TGTGCCAGTAGTATGGGTATGGAGAACACTGAAGCTTTCTTT. This codes for CASSMGMENTEAFF. The chain recombines TRBV19 with TRBJ1-1; D is ambiguous. CDR1 and CDR2 (germline): LNHDA, SQIVND (reference sequence). The CDR3 has 14 amino acids. Trimming took 3 bases from V and 1 from J, leaving 9 bases between them.

V and J are TRBV30 and TRBJ2-3, with D perhaps matching TRBD1 (5 bases). V was shortened by 6 bases and J by 5 bases, with 18 bases between the two germline ends. This CDR3 comprises 14 residues. Germline V CDR1 and CDR2: GTSNPN, SVGIG (reference sequence). Here the CDR3 reads CACLTAPGGDTQYF. The CDR3 DNA sequence: TGTGCCTGCCTGACAGCCCCGGGCGGAGATACGCAGTATTTT.

In this sample, this clone turned up once. The chain recombines TRBV9 with TRBJ2-7; D may be TRBD2 (5 bases). The V gene lost 2 bases and the J gene lost 0 bases, with 9 bases spanning the gap. CDR1 and CDR2 (germline): SGDLS, YYNGEE. This CDR3 has 14 amino acids. The CDR3 DNA sequence: TGTGCCAGCAGCGTTACTAGTGTCTCCTACGAGCAGTACTTC. Translated, it gives CASSVTSVSYEQYF.

The chain links TRBV4-1 to TRBJ1-5; 7 bases are a match to TRBD1. Germline values: CDR1 MGHRA, CDR2 YSYEKL. The CDR3 has 17 residues. V dropped 1 base and J dropped 6; count of bases not matched to a gene: 12. CDR3 nucleotides: TGCGCCAGCAGCCAAGCCAGCGGAAGGCAGGGGGGTCAGCCCCAGCATTTT. The encoded protein is CASSQASGRQGGQPQHF.

The rearrangement uses TRBV27 and TRBJ1-1; 8 nucleotides agree with TRBD1. CDR1 is MNHEY and CDR2 is SMNVEV in the germline V gene (reference sequence). This CDR3 contains 14 residues. V shed 3 bases, J shed 11 bases, and the junction held 11 bases outside the gene matches. The CDR3, as DNA: TGTGCCAGCAGTTTGTCTCAGGGGGCTCTGATCGCTTTCTTT. Residues: CASSLSQGALIAFF.

The chain employs TRBV5-1 and TRBJ2-5, with 8 bases fitting TRBD1. This CDR3 spans 15 amino acids. The germline V gene has CDR1 SGHRS and CDR2 YFSETQ. J lost 5 bases, V lost 3 bases, and 9 bases had no gene match. CDR3: CASSSTGQGSETQYF. The CDR3 nucleotides read TGCGCCAGCAGCTCGACCGGACAGGGCAGTGAGACCCAGTACTTC.

This clone was counted only a few times. The chain employs TRBV25-1 and TRBJ2-1, with unresolved D. The CDR3 has 12 amino acids. Germline-derived CDR1 and CDR2 are MGHDK and SYGVNS. Trimming pared 4 bases from V and 10 bases from J, leaving 11 bases between. The CDR3 coding sequence is TGTGCCAGCAGTGCACAAAGGGCGGAGCAGTTCTTC. Protein product: CASSAQRAEQFF.

This clone has only a few counts. CDR3 DNA sequence: TGTGCCAGCAGCTTAGAGAGCGAATTCGAGACCCAGTACTTC. The encoded protein is CASSLESEFETQYF. This chain connects TRBV11-2 to TRBJ2-5; D not certain. This CDR3 region has 14 residues. V gave up 0 bases and J gave up 5 bases, with 10 bases separating them. Germline lookup yields CDR1 SGHAT and CDR2 FQNNGV.

The gene calls are TRBV11-2 and TRBJ2-1; D uncertain. Germline V gives CDR1 SGHAT, CDR2 FQNNGV. V gave up 5 bases and J gave up 5 bases, with 13 bases separating them. There are 14 residues in the CDR3. The CDR3: CASSHLHNNNEQFF. CDR3 nucleotide sequence: TGTGCCAGCAGCCACCTCCACAACAACAATGAGCAGTTCTTC.

This clone was seen a handful of times. The gene calls are TRBV7-2 and TRBJ2-7; TRBD1 matches 9 bases. Germline V gene lookup returns CDR1 SGHTA and CDR2 FQGNSA. V gave up 4 bases and J gave up 4 bases; unmatched junction bases: 5. The CDR3 is 14 residues long. CDR3 DNA sequence: TGTGCCAGCAGCTATCTGACAGGGGGTTACGAGCAGTACTTC. This encodes CASSYLTGGYEQYF.

The rearrangement uses TRBV18 and TRBJ1-1, with D maybe TRBD1 (6 bases). Germline loops: CDR1 KGHSH, CDR2 LQKENI. The length of the CDR3 is 12 residues. Deletions cut 6 bases from V and 5 bases from J, with 10 bases between. The CDR3 DNA sequence: TGTGCCAGCTCGTTAACAGGGACTGAAGCTTTCTTT. Translation gives CASSLTGTEAFF.

The V call is TRBV19, the J call TRBJ2-3; TRBD2 aligns across 10 bases. The CDR3 loop spans 15 amino acids. The ends lost 4 bases at V and 1 base at J; junction bases unmatched: 2. The germline V gene has CDR1 LNHDA and CDR2 SQIVND (reference sequence). The CDR3 nucleotides read TGTGCCAGTAGTAACCTAGCGGGGGGCACAGATACGCAGTATTTT. Its translation is CASSNLAGGTDTQYF.

The chain links TRBV3-1 (or the pseudogene TRBV3-2) to TRBJ1-4; 7 nucleotides agree with TRBD1. CDR3 length: 13 amino acids. V lost 4 bases and J lost 8; bases outside the gene matches: 4. CDR1 is LGHDT and CDR2 is YNNKEL in the germline V gene (reference sequence). CDR3 nucleotides: TGTGCCAGCAGCCGGGGGACAGCCGAAAAACTGTTTTTT. The encoded protein is CASSRGTAEKLFF.

The chain has TRBV6-6 and TRBJ2-2; 7 positions match TRBD1. Per germline, CDR1 MNHNY and CDR2 SVGAGI (reference sequence). The ends lost 5 bases at V and 0 bases at J; junction bases unmatched: 15. The CDR3 is made up of 19 amino acids. The CDR3 nucleotides read TGTGCCAGCAGTCTACCCTTGACAGGGCGCGTCGCGAACACCGGGGAGCTGTTTTTT. This gives the protein CASSLPLTGRVANTGELFF.

The chain has TRBV6-6 and TRBJ1-5; TRBD1 aligns across 7 bases. The CDR3 consists of 13 residues. Germline lookup yields CDR1 MNHNY and CDR2 SVGAGI (reference sequence). The V segment lost 6 bases and the J segment 7 bases; nucleotides outside the gene matches: 6. The CDR3 DNA reads as TGTGCCAGCAGAAGGGACAGTCGGCAGCCCCAGCATTTT. This gives the protein CASRRDSRQPQHF.

The J gene is TRBJ2-7, the V gene TRBV19; tentatively, D is TRBD2 (6 bases). The CDR3 extends over 10 amino acids. Germline CDR1 LNHDA, CDR2 SQIVND (reference sequence). V lost 11 bases and J lost 6, with 11 bases in between. The CDR3 DNA reads TGTGCCTTGCCCGGGGGCGAGCAGTACTTC. Translated: CALPGGEQYF.

The chain links TRBV2 to TRBJ1-5; D call uncertain. The V and J ends lost 8 bases and 4 bases respectively, with 9 bases between them. The CDR3 is 12 amino acids. Germline-derived CDR1 and CDR2 are SNHLY and FYNNEI. CDR3 loop: CASGSGNQPQHF. In nucleotides, the CDR3 is TGTGCCAGCGGATCGGGAAATCAGCCCCAGCATTTT.

V gene TRBV7-2 combines with J gene TRBJ2-1; 9 nucleotides line up with TRBD2. Per the germline V gene, CDR1 is SGHTA and CDR2 is FQGNSA. V lost 2 bases, J lost 2 bases, and 7 bases stayed unmatched. CDR3 length: 17 residues. The CDR3 DNA is TGTGCCAGCAGCTTAAATGGGGCGGGGGGGCCCTACAATGAGCAGTTCTTC. It is translated as CASSLNGAGGPYNEQFF.

The V call is TRBV18, the J call TRBJ2-5; D gene unclear. The CDR3 is made up of 13 amino acids. Trimming shortened V by 2 bases and J by 4 bases, and 8 bases separated the two germline ends. CDR1 is KGHSH and CDR2 is LQKENI in the germline V gene. CDR3 protein: CASSPKGIETQYF. CDR3 DNA: TGTGCCAGCTCACCAAAAGGGATAGAGACCCAGTACTTC.

The chain couples TRBV2 to TRBJ2-3; D remains ambiguous. Germline CDR1 and CDR2: SNHLY and FYNNEI. The CDR3 sequence is 15 residues long. V was cut by 2 bases and J by 4 bases, with 13 bases left in between. CDR3 residues: CASSEMRPQSDTQYF. CDR3 DNA sequence: TGTGCCAGCAGTGAAATGAGGCCCCAGTCAGATACGCAGTATTTT.

This rearrangement joins TRBV13 to TRBJ2-7; 8 positions match TRBD1. The CDR3 is 14 amino acids. After removal of 4 bases from V and 3 bases from J, the junction contained 5 bases not matched to a gene. The V gene's germline CDR1 is PRHDT and CDR2 FYEKMQ (reference sequence). The DNA of the CDR3 is TGTGCCAGCAGCTCACGGACAGGGAACTACGAGCAGTACTTC. It specifies CASSSRTGNYEQYF.

The chain employs TRBV21-1 and TRBJ2-5; the table's D call, TRBD2, has no DNA check behind it. TRBV21-1 is classified as a pseudogene. The CDR3 totals 18 residues. The CDR3 sequence is CASSKEARYRGLLVTQYF. CDR3 coding DNA: TGTGCCAGCAGCAAAGAGGCACGGTATCGGGGACTCCTGGTGACCCAGTACTTC.

V is TRBV18 and J is TRBJ1-2; 12 bases fit TRBD1. The CDR3 is made up of 15 amino acids. V lost 6 bases, J lost 7 bases, and 9 bases stayed unmatched. The V gene's germline CDR1 is KGHSH and CDR2 LQKENI. Here the CDR3 reads CASSRTRDRGLGYTF. The CDR3 DNA is TGTGCCAGCTCTCGAACACGGGACAGGGGGCTTGGCTACACCTTC.

The V and J genes are TRBV18 and TRBJ2-7; D perhaps matches TRBD1 (7 bases). The length of the CDR3 is 15 residues. Per germline, CDR1 KGHSH and CDR2 LQKENI. V was cut by 6 bases and J by 1 base, with 16 bases left in between. The CDR3 DNA is TGTGCCAGCTCGCCAGTGGGGGGACAGTCCTACGAGCAGTACTTC. This codes for CASSPVGGQSYEQYF.

The rearrangement uses TRBV28 and TRBJ1-1; D gene uncertain. With 4 bases removed from V and 4 bases from J, the gap between germline ends came to 13 bases. The CDR3 is made up of 14 amino acids. CDR1 and CDR2 (germline): MDHEN, SYDVKM. The CDR3 reads CASSSDTIGTEAFF. DNA for the CDR3: TGTGCCAGCAGTTCCGATACAATAGGCACTGAAGCTTTCTTT. The full variable domain, in which reference TRBV28 and TRBJ1-1 provide the parts outside the CDR3, is DVKVTQSSRYLVKRTGEKVFLECVQDMDHENMFWYRQDPGLGLRLIYFSYDVKMKEKGDIPEGYSVSREKKERFSLILESASTNQTSMYLCASSSDTIGTEAFFGQGTRLTVV.

J is TRBJ2-2 and V is TRBV4-3; D is undetermined. The CDR3 runs to 14 residues. Germline V gene lookup returns CDR1 LGHNA and CDR2 YSLEER. Trimming cost V 1 base and J 12 bases, with 15 bases left between them. Here the CDR3 DNA reads TGCGCCAGCAGCCAAGCCCTCCAGGATGCAAAGCTGTTTTTT. Translating gives CASSQALQDAKLFF.